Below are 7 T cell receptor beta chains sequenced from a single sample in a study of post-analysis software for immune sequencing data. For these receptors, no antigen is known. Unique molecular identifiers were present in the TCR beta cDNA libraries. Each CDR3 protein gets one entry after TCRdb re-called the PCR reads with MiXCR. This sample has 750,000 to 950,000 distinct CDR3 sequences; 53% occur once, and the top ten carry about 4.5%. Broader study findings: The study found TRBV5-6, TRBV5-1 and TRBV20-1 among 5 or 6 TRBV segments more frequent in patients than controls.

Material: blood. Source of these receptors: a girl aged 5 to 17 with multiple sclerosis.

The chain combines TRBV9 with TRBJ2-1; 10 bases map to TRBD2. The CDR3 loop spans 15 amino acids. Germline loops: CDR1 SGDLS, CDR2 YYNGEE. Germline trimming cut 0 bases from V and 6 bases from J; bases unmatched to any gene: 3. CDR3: CASSVGSSGSNEQFF. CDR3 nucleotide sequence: TGTGCCAGCAGCGTAGGATCTAGCGGGAGCAATGAGCAGTTCTTC. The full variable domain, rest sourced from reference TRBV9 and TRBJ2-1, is DSGVTQTPKHLITATGQRVTLRCSPRSGDLSVYWYQQSLDQGLQFLIQYYNGEERAKGNILERFSAQQFPDLHSELNLSSLELGDSALYFCASSVGSSGSNEQFFGPGTRLTVL.

CDR3: CASSVDWGGTDTQYF. CDR3 nucleotide sequence: TGCGCCAGCAGCGTAGACTGGGGTGGCACAGATACGCAGTATTTT. V is TRBV5-1 and J is TRBJ2-3; no definite D call. From germline, CDR1 is SGHRS and CDR2 YFSETQ. The CDR3 covers 15 residues. V was pared by 4 bases and J by 1 base, with 13 bases between. Full variable domain (remainder filled in from reference TRBV5-1 and TRBJ2-3): KAGVTQTPRYLIKTRGQQVTLSCSPISGHRSVSWYQQTPGQGLQFLFEYFSETQRNKGNFPGRFSGRQFSNSRSEMNVSTLELGDSALYLCASSVDWGGTDTQYFGPGTRLTVL.

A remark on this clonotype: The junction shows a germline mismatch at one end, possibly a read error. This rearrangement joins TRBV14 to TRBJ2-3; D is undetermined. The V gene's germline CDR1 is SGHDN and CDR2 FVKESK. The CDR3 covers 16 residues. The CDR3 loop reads CANSQVFSLYTDTQYF. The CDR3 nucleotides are TGTGCCAACAGCCAAGTTTTTAGTCTGTACACAGATACGCAGTATTTT. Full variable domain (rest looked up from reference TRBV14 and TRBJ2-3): EAGVTQFPSHSVIEKGQTVTLRCDPISGHDNLYWYRRVMGKEIKFLLHFVKESKQDESGMPNNRFLAERTGGTYSTLKVQPAELEDSGVYFCANSQVFSLYTDTQYFGPGTRLTVL.

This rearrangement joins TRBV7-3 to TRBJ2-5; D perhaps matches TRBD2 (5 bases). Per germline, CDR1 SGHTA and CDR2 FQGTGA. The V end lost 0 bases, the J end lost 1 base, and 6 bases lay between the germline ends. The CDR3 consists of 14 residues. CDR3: CASSLTEGQETQYF. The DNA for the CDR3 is TGTGCCAGCAGCTTAACTGAGGGCCAAGAGACCCAGTACTTC.

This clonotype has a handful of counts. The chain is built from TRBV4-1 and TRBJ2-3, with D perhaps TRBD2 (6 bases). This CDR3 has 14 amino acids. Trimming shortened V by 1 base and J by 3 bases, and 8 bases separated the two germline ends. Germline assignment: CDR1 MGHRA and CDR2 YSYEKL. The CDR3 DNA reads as TGCGCCAGCAGCCAAGTGCGGGATACAGATACGCAGTATTTT. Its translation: CASSQVRDTDTQYF.

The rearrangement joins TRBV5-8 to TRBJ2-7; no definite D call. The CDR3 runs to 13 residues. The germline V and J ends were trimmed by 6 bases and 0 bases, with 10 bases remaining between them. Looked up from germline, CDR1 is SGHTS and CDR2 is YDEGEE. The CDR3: CASKGRTSYEQYF. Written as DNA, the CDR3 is TGTGCCAGCAAGGGCAGGACCTCCTACGAGCAGTACTTC.

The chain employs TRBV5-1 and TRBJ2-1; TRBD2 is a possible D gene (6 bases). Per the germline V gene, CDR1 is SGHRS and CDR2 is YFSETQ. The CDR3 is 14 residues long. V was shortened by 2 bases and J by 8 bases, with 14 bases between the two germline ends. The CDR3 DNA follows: TGCGCCAGCAGCTTACTAGCCTCTAGGGATGAGCAGTTCTTC. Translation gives CASSLLASRDEQFF.